Described below is a single T cell receptor beta chain sequence and its context. This CDR3 is also generated by other DNA sequences in the sample. The sample belongs to a study of PD-L1 blockade in urothelial cancer. Time point specified: pretreatment peripheral blood. Clones were sequenced by immunoSEQ multiplex PCR, and TCRdb holds only the in-frame ones, with some missing. The table lists 50,000 to 65,000 clones, 81% of them singletons. The sequence was obtained from a man between 65 and 85 years old with urothelial cancer. The sequenced sample was PBMCs, obtained around atezolizumab (anti-PD-L1) treatment.

The CDR3 reads CASSLDGTGDYGYTF. As DNA, the CDR3 is TGTGCCAGCAGCTTGGACGGGACAGGGGATTATGGCTACACCTTC. The chain employs TRBV5-4 and TRBJ1-2, with TRBD1 identical over 10 bases. The CDR3 sequence is 15 residues long. Germline V gives CDR1 SGHNT, CDR2 YYREEE (reference sequence). Trimming at V came to 0 bases and at J to 5 bases, leaving 4 bases not matched to a gene.